This note documents a single T cell receptor (beta chain) sequence. No antigen is known for it. Documented time point: pretreatment peripheral blood. These data come from a study of PD-L1 blockade in urothelial cancer. Study details: About 90% of the 29 patients were males with bladder-origin urothelial cancer. Prior chemotherapy in patients spanned 0 to 3 regimens. Researchers found blood samples held a median of roughly 140,000 T cells.

This CDR3 comprises 17 residues. The V end was cut by 1 base, the J end by 7 bases, with 19 bases between. The germline gives CDR1 LGHNA, CDR2 YSLEER. Regarding the study as a whole: Pretreatment blood TCR clonality under the median forecast improved survival.

Assay: immunoSEQ multiplex PCR; the TCRdb copy retains only in-frame clones and omits some. Of around 86,000 clones listed, around four fifths are singletons. The sample was PBMCs, taken around atezolizumab (anti-PD-L1) treatment. The chain recombines TRBV4-3 with TRBJ1-4; tentatively, D is TRBD1 (5 bases). The sequence derives from a man aged 40-49 years with urothelial cancer. CDR3 nucleotides: TGCGCCAGCAGCCAAGGGGAGGGACTCTCTTGGGGTGAAAAACTGTTTTTT. Its protein is CASSQGEGLSWGEKLFF.